A selection of T cell receptor beta chains follows, all from one sample in a study of shared clonotypes between healthy human individuals. Clones were read by immunoSEQ multiplex PCR, and TCRdb kept only the in-frame ones, dropping some. Of millions of clones in the sample, over 85% are singletons; the top ten hold around 0.13%. Sequenced sample: naive CD4+ T cells sorted from blood. Receptor source: a man younger than 35 in good health. CDR3s include the opening cysteine and the closing phenylalanine or tryptophan. Fields, in order: D gene, CDR3 length, J gene, V gene, clone size, CDR3 DNA, CDR3 protein. D genes are given only for firm matches. The listing skips clone size in some rows; elsewhere it reads once, few, many or a size class.

>NA|16|TRBJ1-6|TRBV11-2|NA
TGTGCCAGCAGCTTACAGGGTTACTCCTATAATTCACCCCTCCACTTT
CASSLQGYSYNSPLHF
>NA|12|TRBJ2-3|TRBV11-3|NA
TGTGCCAGCAGCCTAAGAAGCGATACGCAGTATTTT
CASSLRSDTQYF
>TRBD2|15|TRBJ2-1|TRBV5-8|NA
TGTGCCGTCAGAAAGGGACTAGCGGCCTACAATGAGCAGTTCTTC
CAVRKGLAAYNEQFF
>TRBD1|15|TRBJ2-1|TRBV25-1|NA
TGTGCCAGCAGTGAATTGGACAGGGATCCGAATGAGCAGTTCTTC
CASSELDRDPNEQFF
>NA|17|TRBJ2-1|TRBV27|NA
TGTGCCAGCAGTTTGGGGTGGGGAAAGAGCTCCTACAATGAGCAGTTCTTC
CASSLGWGKSSYNEQFF
>NA|13|TRBJ1-2|TRBV7-2|NA
TGTGCCAGCAACTCGGACCCGAGTTATGGCTACACCTTC
CASNSDPSYGYTF
>NA|14|TRBJ1-5|TRBV30|NA
TGTGCCTGGAGTTTCCAGGGTAGCAATCAGCCCCAGCATTTT
CAWSFQGSNQPQHF
>NA|15|TRBJ1-2|TRBV18|NA
TGTGCCAGCTCACCACCTTTAGGGGATAACTATGGCTACACCTTC
CASSPPLGDNYGYTF
>NA|14|TRBJ1-4|TRBV11-2|NA
TGTGCCAGCAGCTTAGTCTCGTTCCCACTAAAACTGTTTTTT
CASSLVSFPLKLFF
>TRBD1|15|TRBJ1-2|TRBV28|NA
TGTGCCAGCAGTTTAAGACAGGGAGGGATCTATGGCTACACCTTC
CASSLRQGGIYGYTF
>TRBD2|16|TRBJ2-1|TRBV11-3|NA
TGTGCCAGCAGCTTAGAGTCTAGCGGGAGGGTTAATGAGCAGTTCTTC
CASSLESSGRVNEQFF
>TRBD2|23|TRBJ2-1|TRBV14|NA
TGTGCCAGCAGCCAAGATCGGTGGTTAGGACTAGCGGGAGACCTCTCCTCCTACAATGAGCAGTTCTTC
CASSQDRWLGLAGDLSSYNEQFF
>NA|14|TRBJ2-2|TRBV7-7|NA
TGTGCTAGCAGTTCAGACCGGAGCACCGGGGAGCTGTTTTTT
CASSSDRSTGELFF
>NA|16|TRBJ2-3|TRBV14|NA
TGTGCCAGCAGCCCGTCGTTGGCGCTAAGCACAGATACGCAGTATTTT
CASSPSLALSTDTQYF
>NA|13|TRBJ2-7|TRBV2|NA
TGTGCCAGCGGGGGGGACAGGCCCTACGAGCAGTACTTC
CASGGDRPYEQYF
>NA|15|TRBJ2-3|TRBV7-6|once
TGTGCCAGCAGCTTACAGGCCGGCACCACAGATACGCAGTATTTT
CASSLQAGTTDTQYF
>NA|11|TRBJ2-7|TRBV20-1|NA
TGCAGTGCTTTACTAGCTCCCGAGCAGTACTTC
CSALLAPEQYF
>NA|11|TRBJ1-5|TRBV6-6|NA
TGTGCCAGCAGTTCAGCCGGATCCCAGCATTTT
CASSSAGSQHF
>NA|13|TRBJ1-1|TRBV2|NA
TGTGCCAGCAGCCGCGATAGGAACACTGAAGCTTTCTTT
CASSRDRNTEAFF
>TRBD2|11|TRBJ2-1|TRBV2|NA
TGTGCCAGCAGTTATAGCGGGAGTTACTTCTTC
CASSYSGSYFF
>NA|16|TRBJ1-2|TRBV4-1|NA
TGCGCCAGCAGCCAAGATTCCCGGGGGTTTCCTTATGGCTACACCTTC
CASSQDSRGFPYGYTF
>NA|14|TRBJ2-7|TRBV10-3|NA
TGTGCCATCAGTGAGACCGCGGCTACCTACGAGCAGTACTTC
CAISETAATYEQYF
>NA|14|TRBJ2-5|TRBV28|NA
TGTGCCAGCAGGATCAGTATTTGGCAAGAGACCCAGTACTTC
CASRISIWQETQYF
>TRBD1|15|TRBJ1-6|TRBV5-4|NA
TGTGCCAGCAGCTTGGAAGGGGGCTGGAATTCACCCCTCCACTTT
CASSLEGGWNSPLHF
>NA|13|TRBJ1-2|TRBV13|NA
TGTGCCAGCAGCCGACGGGTTAACTATGGCTACACCTTC
CASSRRVNYGYTF
>NA|13|TRBJ1-2|TRBV11-2|NA
TGTGCCAGCAGCTTAGGACCGAGCCATGGCTACACCTTC
CASSLGPSHGYTF
>TRBD2|16|TRBJ2-5|TRBV2|NA
TGTGCCAGCAGGCCCCGCTGGACTAGCGTAGAAGAGACCCAGTACTTC
CASRPRWTSVEETQYF
>NA|15|TRBJ2-5|TRBV11-2|NA
TGTGCCAGCAGCCCCGGAACTACAGGGAAAGAGACCCAGTACTTC
CASSPGTTGKETQYF
>TRBD1|14|TRBJ1-6|TRBV19|NA
TGTGCCAGTAGGCGGGACAGTTATAATTCACCCCTCCACTTT
CASRRDSYNSPLHF
>NA|12|TRBJ1-5|TRBV12-5|NA
TGTGCTAGTGGTCTTCCTCCTCAGCCCCAGCATTTT
CASGLPPQPQHF
>NA|13|TRBJ2-7|TRBV7-2|NA
TGTGCCAGCAGCTTTGACGGGCCATACGAGCAGTACTTC
CASSFDGPYEQYF
>NA|14|TRBJ2-5|TRBV30|NA
TGTGCCTGGAGTAAGGGTTCCGGCCAAGAGACCCAGTACTTC
CAWSKGSGQETQYF
>NA|13|TRBJ2-1|TRBV7-2|NA
TGTGCCAGCAGCTTAACCTCCTACAATGAGCAGTTCTTC
CASSLTSYNEQFF
>NA|15|TRBJ2-1|TRBV5-1|NA
TGCGCCAGCAGCTCGGGTGGGGGAACCTACAATGAGCAGTTCTTC
CASSSGGGTYNEQFF
>NA|15|TRBJ1-2|TRBV5-1|NA
TGCGCCAGCAGCTTGGGAGATAGGGCTAACTATGGCTACACCTTC
CASSLGDRANYGYTF
>NA|15|TRBJ1-5|TRBV19|NA
TGTGCCAGTAGTACTACTAGGGATAGCAATCAGCCCCAGCATTTT
CASSTTRDSNQPQHF
>NA|14|TRBJ1-5|TRBV19|NA
TGTGCCAGTAGTATAGGAACAGTTAATCAGCCCCAGCATTTT
CASSIGTVNQPQHF
>TRBD1|15|TRBJ1-1|TRBV5-1|NA
TGCGCCAGCAGCTTGGGGACAGGGGGCAACACTGAAGCTTTCTTT
CASSLGTGGNTEAFF
>NA|14|TRBJ2-3|TRBV5-1|NA
TGCGCCAGCAGCTCTTCGACAAGCACAGATACGCAGTATTTT
CASSSSTSTDTQYF
>TRBD2|16|TRBJ2-3|TRBV5-4|NA
TGTGCCAGCAGCTTGGGGGCTAGCGGTAGCACAGATACGCAGTATTTT
CASSLGASGSTDTQYF
>NA|13|TRBJ2-7|TRBV2|NA
TGTGCCAGCAAAAGGGACGGTACCTACGAGCAGTACTTC
CASKRDGTYEQYF
>TRBD1|13|TRBJ2-5|TRBV18|NA
TGTGCCAGCTCACTGGGACAGGGAGAGACCCAGTACTTC
CASSLGQGETQYF
>NA|18|TRBJ1-1|TRBV10-2|NA
TGCGCCAGCAGTGAGTCGTATAGGGGGGCCGGCCCAAACACTGAAGCTTTCTTT
CASSESYRGAGPNTEAFF
>NA|15|TRBJ1-5|TRBV7-9|NA
TGTGCCAGCAGCTTAGGGGGCGGAAGCAATCAGCCCCAGCATTTT
CASSLGGGSNQPQHF
>NA|15|TRBJ1-6|TRBV14|NA
TGTGCCAGCAGCACCCTGGCGGGGGGGGATTCACCCCTCCACTTT
CASSTLAGGDSPLHF
>NA|18|TRBJ2-6|TRBV30|NA
TGTGCCTGGAGTACTTTAGGGTCAAAAAGCTCTGGGGCCAACGTCCTGACTTTC
CAWSTLGSKSSGANVLTF
>NA|12|TRBJ2-3|TRBV28|NA
TGTGCCAGCAGTACCTACACAGATACGCAGTATTTT
CASSTYTDTQYF
>TRBD1|14|TRBJ1-2|TRBV7-7|NA
TGTGCTAGCATCCAGGGGACAGTTAACTATGGCTACACCTTC
CASIQGTVNYGYTF
>TRBD2|15|TRBJ2-1|TRBV29-1|once
TGCAGCGTTCTAAGAGCGGGGGGGTCGGGCAATGAGCAGTTCTTC
CSVLRAGGSGNEQFF
>NA|16|TRBJ2-4|TRBV10-3|once
TGTGCCATCAGGCCCGGACTCGGCGGGGCCAAAAACATTCAGTACTTC
CAIRPGLGGAKNIQYF
>TRBD2|13|TRBJ2-7|TRBV7-9|NA
TGTGCCAGCAGCTTAGCGCGGGAGAACGAGCAGTACTTC
CASSLARENEQYF
>NA|14|TRBJ1-2|TRBV9|NA
TGTGCCAGCAGCGTTACGACAAGGGCGGAAGGCTACACCTTC
CASSVTTRAEGYTF
>NA|11|TRBJ2-7|TRBV10-3|NA
TGTGCCATCAGTGAACGCTACGAGCAGTACTTC
CAISERYEQYF
>NA|15|TRBJ2-5|TRBV30|NA
TGTGCCTGGAGTGTACAGCGAGGGCCAGGGGAGACCCAGTACTTC
CAWSVQRGPGETQYF
>TRBD2|16|TRBJ2-2|TRBV5-1|NA
TGCGCCAGCAGCCGCGGACTAGGATGGGATTCCGGGGAGCTGTTTTTT
CASSRGLGWDSGELFF
>NA|13|TRBJ2-5|TRBV2|NA
TGTGCCAGCAGAGACAGCGGTGGATGGACCCAGTACTTC
CASRDSGGWTQYF